This TCR beta chain stems from a study of cytomegalovirus exposure and HLA in healthy donors. Study background: For the approximately 360 genotyped donors, approximately 82% fell within the Caucasian-associated ancestry cluster.

Whole-study findings and limits: In an earlier analysis, productive rearrangement rates for most beta V segments clustered near 87% or 30%.

With 60 Vbeta and 13 Jbeta primers, the PCR was carried out. Using immunoSEQ multiplex PCR, the repertoire was profiled, and TCRdb retains in-frame clones only, with some absent. The data contain 80,000 or so clones, over 70% of them seen just once; the ten biggest clones take up around 7%. The CDR3 is 12 amino acids. Germline CDR1 is LGHNT and CDR2 is FRNRAP. The V end lost 8 bases, the J end lost 11 bases, and 16 bases lay between the germline ends. About this clone itself: Its antigen is still unknown.

This chain uses TRBV12-5 with TRBJ1-5, with D maybe TRBD1 (5 bases). Sample: PBMCs. This TCR was sampled from a woman in her 40s in good health and CMV-seronegative. The CDR3 sequence is CASSRVQGAQHF. In DNA form, the CDR3 reads TGTGCTAGTTCTAGGGTCCAGGGTGCCCAGCATTTT.